This T cell receptor (beta chain) was sequenced for a study of CD8 T cells in Susac syndrome. RNA amounts of about 0.5 to 1 ug underwent reverse transcription with random hexamers. TCRdb re-derived calls from the immunoSEQ multiplex PCR reads in MiXCR, one entry per CDR3 protein. This repertoire shows roughly 28,000 distinct CDR3 sequences, 90% to 95% found once; its top ten account for more than 0.25%. Germline V gene lookup returns CDR1 SGHAT and CDR2 FQNNGV. V was clipped by 5 bases and J by 7 bases, with 17 bases between them. The CDR3 spans 14 residues. Input material: CD8+ T cells from PBMCs. V usage is TRBV11-2 and J usage is TRBJ2-5; D may be TRBD1 or TRBD2 (6 bases each). This sequence was found in a human donor in good health. CDR3 sequence: CASSRTNREGTQYF. CDR3 nucleotides: TGTGCCAGCAGCCGGACTAACAGGGAAGGGACCCAGTACTTC.